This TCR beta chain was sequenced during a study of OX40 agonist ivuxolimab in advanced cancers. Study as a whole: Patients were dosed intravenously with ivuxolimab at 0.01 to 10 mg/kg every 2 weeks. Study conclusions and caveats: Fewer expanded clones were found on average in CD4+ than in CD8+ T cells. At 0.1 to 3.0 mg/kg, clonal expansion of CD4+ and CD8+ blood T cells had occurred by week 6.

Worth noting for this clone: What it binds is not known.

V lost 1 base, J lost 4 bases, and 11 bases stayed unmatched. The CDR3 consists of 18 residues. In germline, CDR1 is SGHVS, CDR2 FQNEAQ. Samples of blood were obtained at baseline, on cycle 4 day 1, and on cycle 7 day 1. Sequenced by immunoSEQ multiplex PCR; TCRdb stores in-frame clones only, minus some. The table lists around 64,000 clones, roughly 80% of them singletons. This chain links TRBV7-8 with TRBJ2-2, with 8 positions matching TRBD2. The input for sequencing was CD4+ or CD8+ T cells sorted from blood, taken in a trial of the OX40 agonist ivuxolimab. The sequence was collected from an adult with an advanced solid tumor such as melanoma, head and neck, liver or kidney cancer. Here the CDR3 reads CASSLVPSGSVGTGELFF. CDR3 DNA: TGTGCCAGCAGCTTAGTCCCCAGCGGGAGCGTCGGCACCGGGGAGCTGTTTTTT.